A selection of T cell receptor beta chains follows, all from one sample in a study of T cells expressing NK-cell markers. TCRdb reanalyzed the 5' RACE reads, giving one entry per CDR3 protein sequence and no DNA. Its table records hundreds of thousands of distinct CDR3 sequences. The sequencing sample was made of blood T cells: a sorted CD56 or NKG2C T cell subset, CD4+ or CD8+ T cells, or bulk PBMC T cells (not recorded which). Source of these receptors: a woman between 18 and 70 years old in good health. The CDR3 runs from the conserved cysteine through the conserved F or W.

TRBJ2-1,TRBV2,CATTGTSGSSYNEQFF
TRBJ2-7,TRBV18,CASSPKPGLFSYEQYF
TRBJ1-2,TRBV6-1,CASSRDRDLYGYTF
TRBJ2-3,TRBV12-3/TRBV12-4,CASSASVRRSTDTQYF
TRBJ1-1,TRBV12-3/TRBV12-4,CASSLRGGNTEAFF
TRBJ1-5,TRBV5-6,CASSVTGVSNQPQHF
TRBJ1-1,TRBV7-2,CASSFTGSTEAFF
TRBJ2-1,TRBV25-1,CASSESGGSDNEQFF
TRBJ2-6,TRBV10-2,CASRASPRSGANVLTF
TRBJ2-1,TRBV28,CASSFSDRGSYNEQFF
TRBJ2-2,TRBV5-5,CASSMRGGAGELFF
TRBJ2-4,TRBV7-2,CASSLSNLLAKNIQYF
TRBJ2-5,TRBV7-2,CASNPRGEVAQETQYF
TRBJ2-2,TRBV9,CASSVRGGGGTGELFF
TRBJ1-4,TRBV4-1,CASSRVGFSGEKLFF
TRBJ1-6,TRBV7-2,CASSLVVAANNSPLHF
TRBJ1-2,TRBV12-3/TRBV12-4,CASSLLEGSGYTF
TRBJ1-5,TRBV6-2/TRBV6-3,CASSYPGQGRRDQPQHF
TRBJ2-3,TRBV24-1,CATSGVCEGTICTDTQYF